This passage covers 17 T cell receptor beta chains from one sample sequenced in a study of regulatory T cells in long-lasting Graves disease. Through Arm-PCR of CDR3 regions and iRepertoire HTBI primers, TCR beta libraries were built. MiXCR, applied by TCRdb to the multiplex PCR reads, yields one record per CDR3 protein. The sample shows approximately 350,000 distinct CDR3 sequences, about 11% of them seen only once. Sample time point: newly diagnosed GD, antithyroid drugs for less than 3 months. From RNA extracted from PBMCs, the TCR library was made. This sample also appeared in a second study, on T cells in Graves' hyperthyroidism and ophthalmopathy.

The sequencing used peripheral blood mononuclear cells (PBMCs), collected at new diagnosis, from a patient treated with antithyroid drugs. The receptor set was obtained from a young woman with Graves disease.

V gene TRBV19 combines with J gene TRBJ2-6, with D uncertain. This CDR3 is 13 amino acids long. The germline V gene has CDR1 LNHDA and CDR2 SQIVND (reference sequence). Trimming stripped 3 bases from V and 4 bases from J, with 4 bases between. The CDR3 DNA sequence: TGTGCCAGTAGTATTGGAGGGGCCAACGTCCTGACTTTC. Amino acids: CASSIGGANVLTF. The full variable domain, in which reference TRBV19 and TRBJ2-6 provide the parts outside the CDR3, is DGGITQSPKYLFRKEGQNVTLSCEQNLNHDAMYWYRQDPGQGLRLIYYSQIVNDFQKGDIAEGYSVSREKKESFPLTVTSAQKNPTAFYLCASSIGGANVLTFGAGSRLTVL.

The chain couples TRBV9 to TRBJ1-6; D is unresolved. This CDR3 is 14 amino acids long. The V end was cut by 4 bases, the J end by 5 bases, with 10 bases between. Germline V gives CDR1 SGDLS, CDR2 YYNGEE. CDR3 nucleotides: TGTGCCAGCAGCCCGAATGGGGATAATTCACCCCTCCACTTT. Translation: CASSPNGDNSPLHF.

On this clonotype itself: This clone may be a read error of a much larger clone one base away. This sequence joins TRBV7-2 and TRBJ1-4; 7 nucleotides agree with TRBD1. Germline V gene sequence: CDR1 SGHTA, CDR2 FQGNSA. This CDR3 region has 17 residues. The CDR3 DNA follows: TGTGCCAGCAGCTTAGCCCCTACGACAGGGCGGGGTGAAAGACTGTTTTTT. Residues: CASSLAPTTGRGERLFF.

Details on this clonotype: This could be a read error, since a much larger clone is one nucleotide away. In DNA form, the CDR3 reads TGTGCCGGCAGCTTGGGGGACCGTAAAGAGACCCAGTACTTC. It encodes CAGSLGDRKETQYF. This rearrangement joins TRBV5-5 to TRBJ2-5; either TRBD1 or TRBD2 may supply D (5 bases each). The CDR3 has 14 amino acids. Germline values: CDR1 SGHKS, CDR2 YYEKEE (reference sequence).

This clonotype occurred a few times. The chain combines TRBV7-2 with TRBJ2-2, with a weak D call TRBD2 (7 bases). CDR1 is SGHTA, CDR2 FQGNSA, per germline. This CDR3 is built from 17 residues. Between the trimmed V and J ends, which lost 0 bases and 5 bases, there was a span of 16 bases. CDR3 sequence: CASSLAPGGAGTGELFF. The CDR3 DNA sequence: TGTGCCAGCAGCTTAGCCCCGGGGGGCGCAGGGACCGGGGAGCTGTTTTTT.

This clonotype came up many times. The chain is built from TRBV10-3 and TRBJ1-2; D gene ambiguous. V lost 2 bases and J 4 bases, leaving 11 bases between the germline ends. Germline values: CDR1 ENHRY, CDR2 SYGVKD. The CDR3 consists of 14 residues. CDR3 amino acids: CAISEPLGIYGYTF. In nucleotides, the CDR3 is TGTGCCATCAGTGAGCCCTTAGGGATCTATGGCTACACCTTC.

In this sample, this clonotype turned up many times. The chain combines TRBV6-2 or TRBV6-3 with TRBJ2-1; D perhaps matches TRBD2 (5 bases). Between the trimmed V and J ends, which lost 0 bases and 2 bases, there was a span of 11 bases. This CDR3 contains 16 residues. The germline gives CDR1 MNHEY, CDR2 SVGEGT. The CDR3 nucleotides are TGTGCCAGCAGTTACTCGACACTAGTACCCTACAATGAGCAGTTCTTC. Protein sequence: CASSYSTLVPYNEQFF.

For this clonotype: A much larger clone differs by one base, so this may be a read error. The V gene is TRBV28, the J gene TRBJ2-3, with 7 bases identical to TRBD2. The CDR3 consists of 13 residues. Germline V gene sequence: CDR1 MDHEN, CDR2 SYDVKM. The CDR3 sequence is CAGSPPGGHTQYF. The CDR3 DNA reads TGTGCCGGCAGTCCACCGGGAGGTCATACGCAGTATTTT.

This clonotype was found many times. This chain uses TRBV6-1 with TRBJ1-1, with D possibly TRBD1 on 5 matching bases. From germline, CDR1 is MNHNS and CDR2 SASEGT. The germline V and J ends were trimmed by 10 bases and 3 bases, with 18 bases remaining between them. This CDR3 is 14 amino acids long. The CDR3 region has the DNA TGTGCCACCAAGAGTTACCCAGGGTACACTGAAGCTTTCTTT. This encodes CATKSYPGYTEAFF.

This clonotype has more than one count but fewer than ten. A much larger clone differs from this one at a single base, so this may be a read error. The chain carries TRBV6-1 and TRBJ1-3; D is ambiguous. The CDR3 loop spans 14 amino acids. In germline, CDR1 is MNHNS, CDR2 SASEGT. The CDR3 reads CASSGVHTGNTVYF. The CDR3 DNA follows: TGTGCCAGCAGTGGAGTTCATACTGGAAACACCGTATATTTT.

The V call is TRBV20-1, the J call TRBJ2-3; possible D gene TRBD1, 5 bases. V shed 3 bases and J shed 1 base, with 14 bases lying between them. The CDR3 is made up of 15 amino acids. Looked up from germline, CDR1 is DFQATT and CDR2 is SNEGSKA (reference sequence). The CDR3 DNA follows: TGCAGTGCTAGTGTCTCAGGGAAAGGCACAGATACGCAGTATTTT. Protein product: CSASVSGKGTDTQYF.

This clonotype has at least ten counts. V and J are TRBV9 and TRBJ2-3; TRBD2 might be the D (5 bases). This CDR3 is built from 15 residues. Trimming stripped 3 bases from V and 4 bases from J, with 15 bases between. CDR1 is SGDLS and CDR2 is YYNGEE in the germline V gene. CDR3 in DNA: TGTGCCAGCAGCGCCCGACTCCCGGAGGCAGATACGCAGTATTTT. Its protein product is CASSARLPEADTQYF.

This clonotype was seen repeatedly, ten times or more. The V and J genes are TRBV19 and TRBJ1-5; weak D call: TRBD1 (5 bases). CDR1 is LNHDA, CDR2 SQIVND, per germline (reference sequence). CDR3 size: 16 residues. Trimming took 4 bases from V and 3 from J, leaving 16 bases between them. DNA of the CDR3: TGTGCCAGTAGTACCAGGGTGTGGAGTCACAATCAGCCCCAGCATTTT. Amino acid sequence: CASSTRVWSHNQPQHF.

This CDR3 is CASSLDKLVPEQFF. Written as DNA, the CDR3 is TGTGCCAGCAGTTTGGACAAACTAGTACCTGAGCAGTTCTTC. This chain uses TRBV12-3 or TRBV12-4 with TRBJ2-1; D could derive from TRBD1 or TRBD2 (5 bases each). The CDR3 is made up of 14 amino acids. V lost 3 bases and J 9 bases, leaving 15 bases between the germline ends.

This clonotype was observed many times. A read error may account for a junction end that differs from germline. The rearrangement uses TRBV5-5 and TRBJ2-1; 13 bases map to TRBD2. This CDR3 comprises 17 residues. From germline, CDR1 is SGHKS and CDR2 YYEKEE (reference sequence). The CDR3 protein is CASSYRGLAGDYNEQFF. As DNA, the CDR3 is TGCGCCAGCAGCTATAGAGGACTAGCGGGGGACTACAATGAGCAGTTCTTC.

Of note for this clonotype: This may stem from a read error, because a much larger clone lies one nucleotide away. The V and J genes are TRBV5-1 and TRBJ1-2; maybe TRBD1 (5 bases). CDR3 length: 15 residues. Germline-derived CDR1 and CDR2 are SGHRS and YFSETQ. CDR3 DNA: TGCGCCAGCAGCCCAAACGTTGACGGGGGTTACGGGATCTACTTC. Residues: CASSPNVDGGYGIYF. The variable domain in full, completed from reference TRBV5-1 and TRBJ1-2, reads KAGVTQTPRYLIKTRGQQVTLSCSPISGHRSVSWYQQTPGQGLQFLFEYFSETQRNKGNFPGRFSGRQFSNSRSEMNVSTLELGDSALYLCASSPNVDGGYGIYFGSGTRLTVV.

This clonotype was recorded many times. The genes are TRBV6-2 or TRBV6-3 and TRBJ1-2, with 10 bases lining up with TRBD1. V was pared by 0 bases and J by 10 bases, with 11 bases of the junction left unmatched. The CDR3 has 16 amino acids. Germline-derived CDR1 and CDR2 are MNHEY and SVGEGT. The CDR3 loop reads CASSYSGQGQTGVYTF. In DNA form, the CDR3 reads TGTGCCAGCAGTTACTCGGGACAGGGGCAGACTGGAGTCTACACCTTC.